The clone carrying this TCR beta chain was found a few times. This CDR3 comprises 16 residues. The germline V gene has CDR1 MNHEY and CDR2 SMNVEV (reference sequence). V gave up 1 base and J gave up 3 bases, with 13 bases separating them. This sample is part of a study of molecular identifiers for immune sequencing clone quantification. TCRdb re-analysed the PCR reads in MiXCR, keeping a single row per CDR3 protein. The sample contains approximately 500,000 distinct CDR3 sequences, 20% to 25% of which appear only once. The TCR was taken from a human donor in good health. Some libraries in this study had Jurkat cell RNA spiked in. Sequencing was carried out using naive CD8+ T cells from blood, with Jurkat cell RNA spiked in. Subset defined: FACS-sorted CD8+CD4-CCR7+CD45RA+ naive T cells. J is TRBJ1-5 and V is TRBV27; D might be TRBD1 (6 bases). As DNA, the CDR3 is TGTGCCAGCAGTTTATGGGGGGGGGACAACAATCAGCCCCAGCATTTT. Translation: CASSLWGGDNNQPQHF.